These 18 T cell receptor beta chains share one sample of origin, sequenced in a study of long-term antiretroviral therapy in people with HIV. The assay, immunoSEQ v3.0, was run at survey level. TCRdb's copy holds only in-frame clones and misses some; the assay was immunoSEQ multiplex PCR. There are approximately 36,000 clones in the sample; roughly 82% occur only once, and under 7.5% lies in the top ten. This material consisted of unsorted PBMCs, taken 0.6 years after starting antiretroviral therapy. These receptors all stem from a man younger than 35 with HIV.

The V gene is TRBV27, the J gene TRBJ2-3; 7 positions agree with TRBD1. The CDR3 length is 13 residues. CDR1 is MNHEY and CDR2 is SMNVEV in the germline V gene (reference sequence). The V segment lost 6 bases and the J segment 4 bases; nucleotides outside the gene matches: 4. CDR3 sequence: CASRLGTADTQYF. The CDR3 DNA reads TGTGCCAGCAGACTAGGGACAGCAGATACGCAGTATTTT.

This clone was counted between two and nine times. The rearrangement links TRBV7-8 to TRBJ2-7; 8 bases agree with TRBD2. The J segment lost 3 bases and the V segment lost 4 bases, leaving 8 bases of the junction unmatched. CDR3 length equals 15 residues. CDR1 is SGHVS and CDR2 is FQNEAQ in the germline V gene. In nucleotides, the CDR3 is TGTGCCAGCAGCTCAGCGGGAGAGTATCTCTACGAGCAGTACTTC. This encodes CASSSAGEYLYEQYF.

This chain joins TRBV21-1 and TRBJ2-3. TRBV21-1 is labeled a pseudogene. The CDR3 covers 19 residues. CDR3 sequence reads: CASTKITGEAAGVADTQYF. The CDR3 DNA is TGTGCCAGCACAAAAATTACAGGGGAGGCGGCGGGAGTGGCAGATACGCAGTATTTT.

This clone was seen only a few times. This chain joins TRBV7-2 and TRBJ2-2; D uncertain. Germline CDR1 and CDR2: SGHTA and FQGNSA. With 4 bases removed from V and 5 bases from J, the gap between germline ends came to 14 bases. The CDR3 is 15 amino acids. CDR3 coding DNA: TGTGCCAGCAGCTCCAAGGGTACGCGAACCGGGGAGCTGTTTTTT. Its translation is CASSSKGTRTGELFF. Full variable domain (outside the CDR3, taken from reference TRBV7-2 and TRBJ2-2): GAGVSQSPSNKVTEKGKDVELRCDPISGHTALYWYRQSLGQGLEFLIYFQGNSAPDKSGLPSDRFSAERTGGSVSTLTIQRTQQEDSAVYLCASSSKGTRTGELFFGEGSRLTVL.

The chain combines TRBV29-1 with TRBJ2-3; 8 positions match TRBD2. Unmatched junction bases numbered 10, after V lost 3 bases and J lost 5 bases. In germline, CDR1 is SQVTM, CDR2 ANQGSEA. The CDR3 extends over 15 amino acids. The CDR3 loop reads CSVDGRAVLRDTQYF. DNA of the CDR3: TGCAGCGTTGACGGGAGGGCCGTACTTAGAGATACGCAGTATTTT.

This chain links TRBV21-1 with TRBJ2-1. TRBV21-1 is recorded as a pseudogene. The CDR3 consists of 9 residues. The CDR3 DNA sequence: TGTGCCAGCAGCACTGAGCAGTTCTTC. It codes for CASSTEQFF.

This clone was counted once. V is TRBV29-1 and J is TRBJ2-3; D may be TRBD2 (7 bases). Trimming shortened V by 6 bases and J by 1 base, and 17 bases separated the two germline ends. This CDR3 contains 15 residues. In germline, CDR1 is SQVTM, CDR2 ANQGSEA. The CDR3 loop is CSVERGGVGTDTQYF. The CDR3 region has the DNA TGCAGCGTCGAGAGGGGGGGCGTTGGCACAGATACGCAGTATTTT.

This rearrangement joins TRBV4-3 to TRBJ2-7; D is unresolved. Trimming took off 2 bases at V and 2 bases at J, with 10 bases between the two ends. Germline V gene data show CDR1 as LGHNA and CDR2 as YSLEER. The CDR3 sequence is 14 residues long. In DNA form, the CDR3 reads TGCGCCAGCAGCCAACTTGACACCGCCTACGAGCAGTACTTC. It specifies CASSQLDTAYEQYF.

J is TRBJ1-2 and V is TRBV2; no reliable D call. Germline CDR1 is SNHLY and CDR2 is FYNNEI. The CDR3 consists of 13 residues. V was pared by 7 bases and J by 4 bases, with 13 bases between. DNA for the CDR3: TGTGCCAGCACCGGACTGCGGACCTATGGCTACACCTTC. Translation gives CASTGLRTYGYTF.

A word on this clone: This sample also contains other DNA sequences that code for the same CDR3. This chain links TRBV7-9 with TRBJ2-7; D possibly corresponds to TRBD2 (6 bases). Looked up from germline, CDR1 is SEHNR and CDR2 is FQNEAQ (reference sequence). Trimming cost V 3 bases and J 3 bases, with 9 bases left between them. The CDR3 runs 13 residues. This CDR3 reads CASSFGGNYEQYF. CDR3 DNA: TGTGCCAGCAGCTTCGGCGGGAACTACGAGCAGTACTTC.

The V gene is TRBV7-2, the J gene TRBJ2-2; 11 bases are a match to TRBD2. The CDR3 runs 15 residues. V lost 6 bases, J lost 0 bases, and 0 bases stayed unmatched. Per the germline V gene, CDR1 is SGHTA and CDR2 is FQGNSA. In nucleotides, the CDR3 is TGTGCCAGCAGACTAGCGGGAGCGAACACCGGGGAGCTGTTTTTT. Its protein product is CASRLAGANTGELFF.

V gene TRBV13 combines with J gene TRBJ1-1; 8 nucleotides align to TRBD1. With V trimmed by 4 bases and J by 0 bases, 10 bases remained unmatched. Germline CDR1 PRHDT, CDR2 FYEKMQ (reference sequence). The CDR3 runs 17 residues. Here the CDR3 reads CASSSRDRFLMNTEAFF. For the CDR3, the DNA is TGTGCCAGCAGCTCAAGGGACAGGTTCTTAATGAACACTGAAGCTTTCTTT.

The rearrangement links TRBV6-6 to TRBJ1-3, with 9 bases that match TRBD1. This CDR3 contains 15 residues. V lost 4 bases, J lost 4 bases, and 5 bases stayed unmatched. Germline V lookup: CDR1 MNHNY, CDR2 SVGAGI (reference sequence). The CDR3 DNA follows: TGTGCCAGCAGTTGGGGGACAGGGACGGGAAACACCATATATTTT. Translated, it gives CASSWGTGTGNTIYF.

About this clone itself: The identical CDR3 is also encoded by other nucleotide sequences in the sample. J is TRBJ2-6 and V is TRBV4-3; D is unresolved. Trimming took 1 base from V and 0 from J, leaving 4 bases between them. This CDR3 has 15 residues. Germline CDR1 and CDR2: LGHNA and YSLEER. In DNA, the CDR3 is TGCGCCAGCAGCCAAGGTATCTCTGGGGCCAACGTCCTGACTTTC. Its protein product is CASSQGISGANVLTF.

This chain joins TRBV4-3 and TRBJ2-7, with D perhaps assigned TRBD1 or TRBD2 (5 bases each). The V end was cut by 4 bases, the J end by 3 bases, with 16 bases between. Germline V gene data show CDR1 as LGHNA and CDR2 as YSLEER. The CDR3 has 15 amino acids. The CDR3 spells CASSPGTLFDYEQYF. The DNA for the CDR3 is TGCGCCAGCAGCCCCGGGACGCTGTTTGACTACGAGCAGTACTTC.

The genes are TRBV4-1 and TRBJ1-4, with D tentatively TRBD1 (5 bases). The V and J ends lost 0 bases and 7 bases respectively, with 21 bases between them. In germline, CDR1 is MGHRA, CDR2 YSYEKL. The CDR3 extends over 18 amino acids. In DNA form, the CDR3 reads TGCGCCAGCAGCCAAGATAAACGGGTAGGAACAGGAGGTGAAAAACTGTTTTTT. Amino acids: CASSQDKRVGTGGEKLFF.

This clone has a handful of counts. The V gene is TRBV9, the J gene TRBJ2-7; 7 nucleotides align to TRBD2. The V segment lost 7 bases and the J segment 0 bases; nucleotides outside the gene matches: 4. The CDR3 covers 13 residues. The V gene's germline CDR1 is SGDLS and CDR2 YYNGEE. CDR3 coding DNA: TGTGCCAGCTCAGGCGGGAGCTCCTACGAGCAGTACTTC. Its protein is CASSGGSSYEQYF.

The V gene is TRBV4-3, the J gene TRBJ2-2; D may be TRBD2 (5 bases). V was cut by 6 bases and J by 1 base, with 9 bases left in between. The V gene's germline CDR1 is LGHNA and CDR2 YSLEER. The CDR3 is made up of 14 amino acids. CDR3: CASRLVVNTGELFF. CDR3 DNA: TGCGCCAGCAGACTAGTTGTGAACACCGGGGAGCTGTTTTTT.